Following are 2 T cell receptor beta chains from one sample sequenced in a study of cytomegalovirus exposure and HLA in healthy donors. It was with 60 Vbeta and 13 Jbeta primers that the PCR ran. TCRdb keeps only in-frame clones here, not all; method: immunoSEQ multiplex PCR. The sample holds over 75,000 clones, roughly 83% seen once. Source material: PBMCs. These receptors all stem from a woman between 50 and 59 years old in good health and CMV-seronegative.

The V gene is TRBV9, the J gene TRBJ1-3; 9 bases fit TRBD1. The V segment lost 4 bases and the J segment 4 bases; nucleotides outside the gene matches: 3. The CDR3 extends over 14 amino acids. In germline, CDR1 is SGDLS, CDR2 YYNGEE. The DNA of the CDR3 is TGTGCCAGCAGCCCCGGGACAGGGGGAAACACCATATATTTT. Residues: CASSPGTGGNTIYF.

The V call is TRBV28, the J call TRBJ1-1; no definite D call. The germline gives CDR1 MDHEN, CDR2 SYDVKM. Trimming shortened V by 6 bases and J by 2 bases, and 16 bases separated the two germline ends. The CDR3 totals 15 residues. The CDR3 coding sequence is TGTGCCAGCAGCCCCGGGTGGCCAGAAAACACTGAAGCTTTCTTT. It is translated as CASSPGWPENTEAFF.